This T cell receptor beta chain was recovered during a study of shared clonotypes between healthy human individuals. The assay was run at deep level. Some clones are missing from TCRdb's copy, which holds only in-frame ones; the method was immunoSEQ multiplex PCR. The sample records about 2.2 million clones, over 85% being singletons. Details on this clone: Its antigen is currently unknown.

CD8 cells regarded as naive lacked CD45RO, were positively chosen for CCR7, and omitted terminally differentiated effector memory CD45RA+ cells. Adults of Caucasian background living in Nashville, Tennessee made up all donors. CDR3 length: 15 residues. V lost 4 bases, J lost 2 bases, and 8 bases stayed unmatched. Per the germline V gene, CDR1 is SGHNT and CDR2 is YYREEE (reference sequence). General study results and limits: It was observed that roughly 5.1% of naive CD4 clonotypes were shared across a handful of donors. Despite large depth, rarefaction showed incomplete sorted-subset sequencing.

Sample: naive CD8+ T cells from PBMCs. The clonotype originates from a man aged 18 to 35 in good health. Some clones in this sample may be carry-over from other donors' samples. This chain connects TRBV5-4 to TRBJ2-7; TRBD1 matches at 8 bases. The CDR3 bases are TGTGCCAGCAGCGGGGCCGGGACAGGTCCCTACGAGCAGTACTTC. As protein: CASSGAGTGPYEQYF.